The 21 T cell receptor beta chains below were found in one sample sequenced in a study of blood T cell repertoires in COVID-19. Sequencing was performed with immunoSEQ multiplex PCR; in TCRdb, only in-frame clones are kept and a portion is missing. The table lists more than 130,000 clones, about 87% of them singletons. Source material: peripheral blood. These TCRs come from a woman aged 40 to 50 with acute or convalescent COVID-19.

The rearrangement joins TRBV7-9 to TRBJ1-3; D is uncertain. Germline V gives CDR1 SEHNR, CDR2 FQNEAQ (reference sequence). V was trimmed by 1 base and J by 4 bases, leaving 8 bases between them. CDR3 length: 14 residues. CDR3 sequence reads: CASSLVQAGNTIYF. The CDR3 region has the DNA TGTGCCAGCAGCTTAGTCCAAGCCGGAAACACCATATATTTT.

This CDR3 is CASTPAGNTEAFF. The CDR3 DNA sequence: TGTGCCAGCACTCCGGCGGGGAACACTGAAGCTTTCTTT. The chain links TRBV7-2 to TRBJ1-1; unclear D gene. The CDR3 runs to 13 residues. Germline assignment: CDR1 SGHTA and CDR2 FQGNSA. V was pared by 7 bases and J by 1 base, with 10 bases between.

The chain carries TRBV19 and TRBJ1-4, with 12 bases matching TRBD1. This CDR3 contains 15 residues. In germline, CDR1 is LNHDA, CDR2 SQIVND (reference sequence). The ends lost 6 bases at V and 8 bases at J; junction bases unmatched: 7. The CDR3: CASRTGQGAPEKLFF. The DNA for the CDR3 is TGTGCCAGTAGGACGGGACAGGGGGCGCCGGAAAAACTGTTTTTT.

The chain carries TRBV6-5 and TRBJ1-2, with TRBD1 identical over 11 bases. Trimming took 5 bases from V and 7 from J; bases not matched to a gene: 6. This CDR3 comprises 14 residues. From germline, CDR1 is MNHEY and CDR2 SVGAGI. CDR3 sequence (DNA): TGTGCCAGCAGTAGAGCCGGGACAGGGGGTGGCTACACCTTC. Protein sequence: CASSRAGTGGGYTF.

The chain links TRBV4-2 to TRBJ1-2; D is possibly TRBD1 (5 bases). Trimming removed 4 bases from V and 8 bases from J, with 20 bases in between. Germline V gene lookup returns CDR1 LGHNA and CDR2 YNFKEQ. This CDR3 is 15 amino acids long. This CDR3 is CASSPGGTLSVGYTF. In nucleotides, the CDR3 is TGTGCCAGCAGCCCCGGGGGGACCCTGAGCGTGGGCTACACCTTC.

The CDR3: CASSPSQTGGLGTF. The CDR3 DNA sequence: TGTGCCAGCTCACCATCTCAAACAGGGGGGCTGGGGACCTTC. The chain employs TRBV18 and TRBJ1-2; 8 bases line up with TRBD1. The CDR3 length is 14 residues. Germline lookup yields CDR1 KGHSH and CDR2 LQKENI. V lost 2 bases and J lost 14; bases outside the gene matches: 13. The full variable domain, completed using reference TRBV18 and TRBJ1-2, is NAGVMQNPRHLVRRRGQEARLRCSPMKGHSHVYWYRQLPEEGLKFMVYLQKENIIDESGMPKERFSAEFPKEGPSILRIQQVVRGDSAAYFCASSPSQTGGLGTFGSGTRLTVV.

This clone was counted a single time. This chain links TRBV5-1 with TRBJ1-1; 8 bases are a match to TRBD1. Germline-derived CDR1 and CDR2 are SGHRS and YFSETQ. This CDR3 contains 15 residues. The J segment lost 3 bases and the V segment lost 4 bases, leaving 8 bases of the junction unmatched. Here the CDR3 reads CASSPRTGRDTEAFF. CDR3 DNA: TGCGCCAGCAGCCCCCGGACAGGGAGGGACACTGAAGCTTTCTTT.

The rearrangement joins TRBV11-1 to TRBJ2-7, with 7 bases identical to TRBD2. The CDR3 runs 17 residues. V was clipped by 0 bases and J by 1 base; unmatched bases: 9. Germline CDR1 SGHAT, CDR2 FQDESV (reference sequence). The CDR3 DNA is TGTGCCAGCAGCTTAGCGCTTGGCCAGGGACTATCCTACGAGCAGTACTTC. Its protein product is CASSLALGQGLSYEQYF.

V usage is TRBV13 and J usage is TRBJ2-7; 8 nucleotides align to TRBD2. CDR3 size: 16 residues. After removal of 3 bases from V and 4 bases from J, the junction contained 11 bases not matched to a gene. CDR1 and CDR2 from the germline V gene are PRHDT and FYEKMQ (reference sequence). The CDR3 coding sequence is TGTGCCAGCAGCTTGGGGACTAGGTCGATGGAATACGAGCAGTACTTC. This sequence encodes CASSLGTRSMEYEQYF.

The rearrangement joins TRBV9 to TRBJ2-2, with 10 bases aligning to TRBD1. Germline loops: CDR1 SGDLS, CDR2 YYNGEE. Trimming took 3 bases from V and 2 from J; bases not matched to a gene: 10. The CDR3 sequence is 18 residues long. The chain's CDR3 is CASSAGQGGNSNTGELFF. For the CDR3, the DNA is TGTGCCAGCAGCGCCGGACAGGGGGGGAACTCAAACACCGGGGAGCTGTTTTTT.

The chain couples TRBV5-4 to TRBJ2-1; 8 bases are a match to TRBD2. V lost 0 bases and J lost 7; bases outside the gene matches: 6. Germline V gene lookup returns CDR1 SGHNT and CDR2 YYREEE (reference sequence). This CDR3 comprises 15 residues. The CDR3 sequence is CASSLDGSGTNEQFF. In nucleotides, the CDR3 is TGTGCCAGCAGCTTGGATGGTAGCGGGACAAATGAGCAGTTCTTC. Full variable domain (outside the CDR3, taken from reference TRBV5-4 and TRBJ2-1): ETGVTQSPTHLIKTRGQQVTLRCSSQSGHNTVSWYQQALGQGPQFIFQYYREEENGRGNFPPRFSGLQFPNYSSELNVNALELDDSALYLCASSLDGSGTNEQFFGPGTRLTVL.

This chain links TRBV19 with TRBJ2-3; TRBD2 might be the D (6 bases). The CDR3 spans 19 residues. Germline assignment: CDR1 LNHDA and CDR2 SQIVND (reference sequence). V shed 3 bases and J shed 5 bases, with 27 bases lying between them. This CDR3 reads CASSIPPTQRGVEIDTQYF. CDR3 bases: TGTGCCAGTAGTATTCCCCCCACACAGCGCGGGGTAGAAATAGATACGCAGTATTTT.

The J gene is TRBJ1-5, the V gene TRBV2; D is perhaps TRBD1 (6 bases). Deletions cut 3 bases from V and 7 bases from J, with 10 bases between. The CDR3 sequence is 13 residues long. Germline loops: CDR1 SNHLY, CDR2 FYNNEI. The CDR3 DNA reads as TGTGCCAGCAGTGATGGTGGGGGCCAGCCCCAGCATTTT. The encoded protein is CASSDGGGQPQHF.

V usage is TRBV4-3 and J usage is TRBJ1-3; perhaps TRBD1 as D (5 bases). The germline gives CDR1 LGHNA, CDR2 YSLEER. Trimming removed 0 bases from V and 1 base from J, with 10 bases in between. The CDR3 has 16 amino acids. CDR3 in amino acids: CASSQDLPGSGNTIYF. The CDR3 nucleotides are TGCGCCAGCAGCCAAGATCTCCCAGGGTCTGGAAACACCATATATTTT.

The chain employs TRBV23-1 and TRBJ1-4; no reliable D call. TRBV23-1 is placed among ORFs of uncertain function. CDR3 length: 15 residues. Trimming shortened V by 0 bases and J by 0 bases, and 5 bases separated the two germline ends. Here the CDR3 reads CASSQSRATNEKLFF. CDR3 nucleotides: TGCGCCAGCAGTCAATCACGCGCAACTAATGAAAAACTGTTTTTT.

The J gene is TRBJ1-3, the V gene TRBV7-8; 9 positions agree with TRBD1. This CDR3 contains 17 residues. Germline trimming cut 2 bases from V and 0 bases from J; bases unmatched to any gene: 5. Germline values: CDR1 SGHVS, CDR2 FQNEAQ. The CDR3 spells CASSLWDRATSGNTIYF. Written as DNA, the CDR3 is TGTGCCAGCAGCTTATGGGACAGGGCCACCTCTGGAAACACCATATATTTT.

The chain is built from TRBV7-8 and TRBJ1-4; D is ambiguous. Per the germline V gene, CDR1 is SGHVS and CDR2 is FQNEAQ. Deletions cut 4 bases from V and 0 bases from J, with 6 bases between. The CDR3 is 14 residues long. The CDR3 DNA reads as TGTGCCAGCAGCTCAGGCTCAACTAATGAAAAACTGTTTTTT. The encoded protein is CASSSGSTNEKLFF.

The chain employs TRBV5-1 and TRBJ1-3; TRBD1 might be the D (5 bases). Trimming pared 4 bases from V and 2 bases from J, leaving 16 bases between. Germline CDR1 and CDR2: SGHRS and YFSETQ. The CDR3 consists of 16 residues. Here the CDR3 DNA reads TGCGCCAGCAGCCTTCGACAGAGTACTACTGGAAACACCATATATTTT. The encoded protein is CASSLRQSTTGNTIYF.

The J gene is TRBJ1-1, the V gene TRBV14, with TRBD1 matching 10 bases. CDR1 and CDR2 (germline): SGHDN, FVKESK. The junction had 8 bases not matched to a gene; V was cut back by 4 bases and J by 0 bases. This CDR3 region has 17 residues. The CDR3 loop is CASSLWGTGVMNTEAFF. For the CDR3, the DNA is TGTGCCAGCAGCCTATGGGGGACAGGGGTAATGAACACTGAAGCTTTCTTT.

The chain employs TRBV5-3 and TRBJ1-5; D is possibly TRBD1 (6 bases). TRBV5-3 is an ORF, with its function uncertain. The CDR3 length is 17 residues. V lost 1 base, J lost 0 bases, and 14 bases lay in between. CDR3 in amino acids: CARSLRQGHYSNQPQHF. CDR3 nucleotides: TGTGCCAGAAGCTTGCGGCAGGGACACTATAGCAATCAGCCCCAGCATTTT.

This rearrangement joins TRBV2 to TRBJ2-5, with a weak D call TRBD2 (5 bases). V shed 7 bases and J shed 1 base, with 13 bases lying between them. This CDR3 is 14 amino acids long. The germline V gene has CDR1 SNHLY and CDR2 FYNNEI. The CDR3 DNA sequence: TGTGCCAGCACCGAGGGTTGGCTCCAAGAGACCCAGTACTTC. Translating gives CASTEGWLQETQYF.